This T cell receptor (beta chain) is drawn from a study of T cells in women clearing cervical HPV infection. Study-wide background: Case blood was drawn a median around 150 days after lesion detection.

There are 15 residues in the CDR3. Looked up from germline, CDR1 is MGHRA and CDR2 is YSYEKL. Trimming cost V 4 bases and J 6 bases; bases outside gene matches: 8. This table comes from immunoSEQ multiplex PCR, and its TCRdb copy is limited to in-frame clones, with some not included. The listing records about 24,000 clones. About this clone: The antigen is not known. The CDR3 end is not reached by the read, which stops 3 residues before it; the germline J gene fills it in.

The study's findings and limits: CIN3+ cases had significantly higher TCR repertoire richness than controls, but evenness did not differ. Timing of associations relative to infection is unclear; T-cell subsets were not isolated.

The sequence came from a woman between 18 and 75 years old with a cervical HPV16 infection that either progressed to CIN3+ or cleared (not recorded which). Material: blood buffy coat. The genes are TRBV4-1 and TRBJ1-2; 10 bases line up with TRBD1. This CDR3 reads CASSRLDRGFDGYTF. Partial CDR3 DNA: TGCGCCAGCAGCCGCCTGGACAGGGGGTTCGATGGC.